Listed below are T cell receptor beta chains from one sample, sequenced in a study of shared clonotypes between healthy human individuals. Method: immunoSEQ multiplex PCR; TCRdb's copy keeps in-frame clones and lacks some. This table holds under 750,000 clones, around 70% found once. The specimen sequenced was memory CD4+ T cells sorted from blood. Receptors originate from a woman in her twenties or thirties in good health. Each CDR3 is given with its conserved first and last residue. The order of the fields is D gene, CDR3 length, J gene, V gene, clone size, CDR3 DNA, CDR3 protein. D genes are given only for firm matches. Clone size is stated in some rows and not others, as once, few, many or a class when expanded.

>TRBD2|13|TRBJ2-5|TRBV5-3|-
TGTGCCAGCAGCCTTAGCGGGAGGGAGACCCAGTACTTC
CASSLSGRETQYF
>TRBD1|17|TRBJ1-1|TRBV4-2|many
TGTGCCAGCAGCCAAGATTTTGCCACCGACAGGGGCACTGAAGCTTTCTTT
CASSQDFATDRGTEAFF
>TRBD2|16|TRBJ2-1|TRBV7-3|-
TGTGCCAGCAGCTTAAATCCTAGCGGGAGAAACAATGAGCAGTTCTTC
CASSLNPSGRNNEQFF
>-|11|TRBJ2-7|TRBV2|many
TGTGCCAGCAGTCCCGGGACAAAAGAGTACTTC
CASSPGTKEYF
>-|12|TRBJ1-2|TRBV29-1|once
TGCAGCGTTGGACAGAACAACTATGGCTACACCTTC
CSVGQNNYGYTF
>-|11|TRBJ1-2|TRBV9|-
TGTGCCAGCAGGTCCAGGGACGGCTACACCTTC
CASRSRDGYTF
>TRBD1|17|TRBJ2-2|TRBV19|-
TGTGCCAGTCGGGGGACAGGATACCCTCGTAACCCCGGGGAGCTGTTTTTT
CASRGTGYPRNPGELFF
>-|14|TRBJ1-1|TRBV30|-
TGTGCACTTACCCGGGACAACTTGAACACTGAAGCTTTCTTT
CALTRDNLNTEAFF
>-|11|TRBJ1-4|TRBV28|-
TGTGCCAGCAGTAGAAATGAAAAACTGTTTTTT
CASSRNEKLFF
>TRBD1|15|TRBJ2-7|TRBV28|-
TGTGCCAGCAGTTTAACTCCGGACAGGGTCGACGAGCAGTACTTC
CASSLTPDRVDEQYF
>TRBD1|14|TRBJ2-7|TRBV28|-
TGTGCCAGCATCCGTGGGGACAGGGTCCACGAGCAGTACTTC
CASIRGDRVHEQYF
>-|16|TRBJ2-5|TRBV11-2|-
TGTGCCAGCAGCTTAGGTCAGGGTTTGGACCAAGAGACCCAGTACTTC
CASSLGQGLDQETQYF
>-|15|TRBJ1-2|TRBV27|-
TGTGCCAGCAGCAAGGGGGGGATCACTAACTATGGCTACACCTTC
CASSKGGITNYGYTF
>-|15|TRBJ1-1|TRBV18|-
TGTGCCAGCTCACCCTCCCGTGGTTTGAACACTGAAGCTTTCTTT
CASSPSRGLNTEAFF
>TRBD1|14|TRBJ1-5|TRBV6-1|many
TGTGCCAGCAGGGGACAGGGTGGTCCTCAGCCCCAGCATTTT
CASRGQGGPQPQHF
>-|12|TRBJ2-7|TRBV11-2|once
TGTGCCAGCACGACGGGGCTTTACGAGCAGTACTTC
CASTTGLYEQYF
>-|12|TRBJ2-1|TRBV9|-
TGTGCCAGCAGCGTAGCGGGATTGGAGCAGTTCTTC
CASSVAGLEQFF
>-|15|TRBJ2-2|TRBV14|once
TGTGCCAGCAGGTCGGGACTTTCTAACACCGGGGAGCTGTTTTTT
CASRSGLSNTGELFF
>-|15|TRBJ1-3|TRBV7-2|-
TGTGCCAGCAGTCAAACAGGCCTCCCTGGAAACACCATATATTTT
CASSQTGLPGNTIYF
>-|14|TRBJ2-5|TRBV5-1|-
TGCGCCAGCAGCTTGGACAAGGCCGGGGAGACCCAGTACTTC
CASSLDKAGETQYF
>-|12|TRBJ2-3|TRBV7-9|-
TGTGCCAGCAGAGGAAGCACAGATACGCAGTATTTT
CASRGSTDTQYF
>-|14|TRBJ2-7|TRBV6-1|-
TGTGCCAGCACCCGACCCTACGGCTCCTACGAGCAGTACTTC
CASTRPYGSYEQYF
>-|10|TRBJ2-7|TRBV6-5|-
TGTGCCAGCGGGACTTACGAGCAGTACTTC
CASGTYEQYF
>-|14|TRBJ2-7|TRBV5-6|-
TGTGCCAGCAGCTTGAGGGGGAAGCTCCACGAGCAGTACTTC
CASSLRGKLHEQYF
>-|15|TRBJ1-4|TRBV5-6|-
TGTGCCAGCAGCCCTAGGCCCGGGGCGGAGGAAAAACTGTTTTTT
CASSPRPGAEEKLFF
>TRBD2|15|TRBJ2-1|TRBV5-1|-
TGCGCCAGCAGCCTGACTAGCGCTGGTATGGATGAGCAGTTCTTC
CASSLTSAGMDEQFF
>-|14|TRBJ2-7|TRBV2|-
TGTGCCAGCAGAGATAAACAAGGACCCTACGAGCAGTACTTC
CASRDKQGPYEQYF
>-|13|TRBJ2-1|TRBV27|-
TGTGCCAGCCGGGACTTAGATCGTTGGGAGCAGTTCTTC
CASRDLDRWEQFF
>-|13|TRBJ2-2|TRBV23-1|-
TGCGCCAGCGATCTACCGGACACCGGGGAGCTGTTTTTT
CASDLPDTGELFF
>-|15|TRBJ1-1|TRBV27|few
TGTGCCAGCAGTTTATCGAGTTACATGAACACTGAAGCTTTCTTT
CASSLSSYMNTEAFF
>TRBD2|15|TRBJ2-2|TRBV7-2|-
TGTGCCAGCAGCTCGAGCGGGAGGGCCGACGGGGAGCTGTTTTTT
CASSSSGRADGELFF
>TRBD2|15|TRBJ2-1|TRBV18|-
TGTGCCAGCTCACCGCCAGCGACTAGCGGGATCGAGCAGTTCTTC
CASSPPATSGIEQFF
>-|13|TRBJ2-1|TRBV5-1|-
TGCGCCAGCAGCTTCCAAGGATACAATGAGCAGTTCTTC
CASSFQGYNEQFF
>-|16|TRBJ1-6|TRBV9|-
TGTGCCAGCAGCGTAGCTTTGGGGGCTAGGGATTCACCCCTCCACTTT
CASSVALGARDSPLHF
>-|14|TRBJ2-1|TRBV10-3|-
TGTGCCATCAGGAGAGCGGAGGCGGACAATGAGCAGTTCTTC
CAIRRAEADNEQFF